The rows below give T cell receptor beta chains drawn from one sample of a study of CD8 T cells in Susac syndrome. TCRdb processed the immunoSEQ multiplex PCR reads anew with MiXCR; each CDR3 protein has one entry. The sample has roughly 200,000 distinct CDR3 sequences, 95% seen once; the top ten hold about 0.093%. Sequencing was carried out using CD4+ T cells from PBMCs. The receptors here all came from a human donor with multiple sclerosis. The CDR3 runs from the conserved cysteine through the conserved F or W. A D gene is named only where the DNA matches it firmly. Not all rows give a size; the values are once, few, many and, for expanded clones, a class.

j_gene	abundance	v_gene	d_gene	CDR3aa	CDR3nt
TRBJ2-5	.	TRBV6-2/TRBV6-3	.	CASSYWDQGTQYF	TGTGCCAGCAGTTACTGGGACCAAGGGACCCAGTACTTC
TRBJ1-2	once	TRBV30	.	CAWRGVGGSMSYYGYTF	TGTGCCTGGAGGGGGGTGGGTGGCAGCATGAGCTACTATGGCTACACCTTC
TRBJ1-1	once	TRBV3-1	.	CASSQGRSHTEAFF	TGTGCCAGCAGCCAAGGAAGGTCGCACACTGAAGCTTTCTTT
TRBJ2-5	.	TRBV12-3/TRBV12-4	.	CASIKTAEETQYF	TGTGCCAGCATTAAGACTGCGGAAGAGACCCAGTACTTC
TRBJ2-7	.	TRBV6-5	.	CASSYSGAQYF	TGTGCCAGCAGTTACTCAGGGGCCCAGTACTTC
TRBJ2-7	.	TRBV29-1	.	CRGVPGAFPEGYYEQYF	TGCAGAGGGGTGCCAGGGGCTTTTCCAGAAGGTTACTACGAGCAGTACTTC
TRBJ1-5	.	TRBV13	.	CASSLGRGGDRNQPQHF	TGTGCCAGCAGCTTGGGGAGAGGGGGAGATCGCAATCAGCCCCAGCATTTT
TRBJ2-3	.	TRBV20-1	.	CSAGPSSSTDTQYF	TGCAGTGCTGGCCCGTCTTCTAGCACAGATACGCAGTATTTT
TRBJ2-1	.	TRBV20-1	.	CSADKTDPKQFF	TGCAGTGCTGATAAAACCGACCCGAAGCAGTTCTTC
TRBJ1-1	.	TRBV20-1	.	CSAQRVYTEAFF	TGCAGTGCCCAGCGGGTCTACACTGAAGCTTTCTTT
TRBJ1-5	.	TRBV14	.	CASSHPGTTDGNQPQHF	TGTGCCAGCAGCCACCCCGGGACCACGGATGGCAATCAGCCCCAGCATTTT
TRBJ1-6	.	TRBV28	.	CASSPHEGSINSPLHF	TGTGCCAGCAGTCCCCACGAGGGATCTATCAATTCACCCCTCCACTTT
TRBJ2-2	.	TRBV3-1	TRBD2	CASSPLAVTTGELFF	TGTGCCAGCAGCCCCCTAGCGGTGACCACCGGGGAGCTGTTTTTT
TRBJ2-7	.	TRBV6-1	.	CASSVDRSYEQYF	TGTGCCAGCAGTGTTGACAGATCCTACGAGCAGTACTTC
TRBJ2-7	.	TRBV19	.	CASSSGGLVPYEQYF	TGTGCCAGTAGTTCCGGGGGGCTAGTCCCCTACGAGCAGTACTTC
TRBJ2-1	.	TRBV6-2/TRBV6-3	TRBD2	CASSYSNSGGTYNEQFF	TGTGCCAGCAGTTACTCGAATAGCGGGGGGACTTACAATGAGCAGTTCTTC
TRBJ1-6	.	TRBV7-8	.	CASSSHPGSPLHF	TGTGCCAGCAGCTCCCACCCCGGCTCACCCCTCCACTTT
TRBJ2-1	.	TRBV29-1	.	CSGSLGTQSDEQFF	TGCAGCGGTAGCCTGGGGACCCAGTCGGATGAGCAGTTCTTC
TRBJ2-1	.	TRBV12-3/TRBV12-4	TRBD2	CASSLVAGGPDEQFF	TGTGCCAGCAGTTTGGTAGCGGGGGGGCCGGATGAGCAGTTCTTC
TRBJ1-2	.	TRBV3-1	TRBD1	CASSPSWDSYGYTF	TGTGCCAGCAGCCCCTCGTGGGACAGCTATGGCTACACCTTC
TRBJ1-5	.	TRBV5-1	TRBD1	CASSDGTGPNQPQHF	TGCGCCAGCAGCGACGGGACAGGGCCCAATCAGCCCCAGCATTTT
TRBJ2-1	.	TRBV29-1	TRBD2	CSVERTRAGNSEQFF	TGCAGCGTTGAAAGGACTAGGGCGGGGAACAGTGAGCAGTTCTTC
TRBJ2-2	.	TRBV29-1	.	CSVRAYHTGELFF	TGCAGCGTTCGTGCTTATCACACCGGGGAGCTGTTTTTT
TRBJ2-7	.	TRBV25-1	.	CASSERSLREQYF	TGTGCCAGCAGTGAACGATCCCTACGCGAGCAGTACTTC
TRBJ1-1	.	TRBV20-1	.	CSERKGAEAFF	TGCAGTGAGCGGAAGGGCGCTGAAGCTTTCTTT
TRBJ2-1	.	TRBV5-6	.	CASSNQASGRFF	TGTGCCAGCAGCAATCAGGCGTCCGGTCGGTTCTTC
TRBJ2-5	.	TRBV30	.	CAWSVRVTQYF	TGTGCCTGGAGTGTACGTGTGACCCAGTACTTC
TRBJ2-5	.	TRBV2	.	CARSGGGETQYF	TGTGCTCGTAGTGGGGGCGGAGAGACCCAGTACTTC
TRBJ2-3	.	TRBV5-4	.	CASSYSTDTQYF	TGTGCCAGCAGCTACAGCACAGATACGCAGTATTTT
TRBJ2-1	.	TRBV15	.	CATSGGGARSNEQFF	TGTGCCACCAGCGGGGGTGGGGCAAGGTCCAATGAGCAGTTCTTC
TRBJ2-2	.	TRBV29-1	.	CSVTSGRSGELFF	TGCAGCGTGACTAGTGGTCGATCCGGGGAGCTGTTTTTT
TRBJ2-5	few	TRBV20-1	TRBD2	CSARDYGGETQYF	TGCAGTGCTAGAGATTACGGGGGGGAGACCCAGTACTTC
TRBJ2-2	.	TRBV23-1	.	CASSRGPAVKVAGELFF	TGCGCCAGCAGTCGCGGCCCGGCGGTGAAAGTCGCCGGGGAGCTGTTTTTT
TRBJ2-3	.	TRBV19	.	CASSTPPSDTQYF	TGTGCCAGTAGTACCCCCCCTTCAGATACGCAGTATTTT
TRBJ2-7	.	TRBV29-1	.	CSVEARDEQYF	TGCAGCGTTGAGGCCAGGGACGAGCAGTACTTC
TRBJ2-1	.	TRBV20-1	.	CSARDEGGISYNEQFF	TGCAGTGCTAGAGATGAGGGGGGCATCTCCTACAATGAGCAGTTCTTC
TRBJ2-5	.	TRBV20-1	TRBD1	CSAAQGILETQYF	TGCAGTGCCGCACAGGGGATCCTGGAGACCCAGTACTTC
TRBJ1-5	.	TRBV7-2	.	CASGGGANQPQHF	TGTGCCAGCGGGGGGGGTGCCAATCAGCCCCAGCATTTT
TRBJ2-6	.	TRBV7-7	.	CASPRPSPSGANVLTF	TGTGCTAGCCCACGACCGAGTCCCTCTGGGGCCAACGTCCTGACTTTC
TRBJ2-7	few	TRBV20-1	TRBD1	CSASQGDEQYF	TGCAGTGCTAGCCAGGGGGACGAGCAGTACTTC